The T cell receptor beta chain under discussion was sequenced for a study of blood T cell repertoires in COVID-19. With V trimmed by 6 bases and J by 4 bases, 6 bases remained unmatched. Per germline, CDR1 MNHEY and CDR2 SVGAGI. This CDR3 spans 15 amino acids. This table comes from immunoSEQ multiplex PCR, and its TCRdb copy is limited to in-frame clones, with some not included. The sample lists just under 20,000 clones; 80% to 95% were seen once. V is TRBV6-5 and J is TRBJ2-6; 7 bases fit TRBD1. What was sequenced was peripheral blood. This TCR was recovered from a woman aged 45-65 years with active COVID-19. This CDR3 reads CASRSGTAGANVLTF. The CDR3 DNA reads TGTGCCAGCAGGTCGGGGACAGCCGGGGCCAACGTCCTGACTTTC.